This TCR beta chain stems from a study of T cells in localized non-small cell lung cancer. Findings and caveats of the study: Heterogeneity is still possible, as just one tumor region was sequenced. Density of T cells in blood, when higher, went with longer overall survival. Appearances in adjacent lung were noted for a median around 55 of the top 100 tumor clones. Uninvolved adjacent lung showed the highest T cell clonality, exceeding tumor.

A note on this clone: Its antigen is undetermined.

Here immunoSEQ multiplex PCR was the method, and the copy in TCRdb shows in-frame clones only, minus some. The sample comprises nearly 35,000 clones, 88% of which are singletons, and 4.2% rests with the top ten. The germline V and J ends were trimmed by 2 bases and 7 bases, with 9 bases remaining between them. The germline gives CDR1 SGHTA, CDR2 FQGTGA. This CDR3 is 12 amino acids long. This clonotype originated in a woman aged 40 to 75 with stage I lung adenocarcinoma. The rearrangement uses TRBV7-3 and TRBJ2-7; D remains unclear. The sample in question was peripheral blood, obtained before any cancer treatment. The CDR3 DNA follows: TGTGCCAGCAGCTTACTAGGTCGGGAGCAGTACTTC. This sequence encodes CASSLLGREQYF.